This T cell receptor (beta chain) was documented in a study of blood T cell repertoires in COVID-19. Study-level information: Samples of COVID-19 (acute and convalescent) were obtained from the United States, Italy and Spain.

This clone was seen a few times. Per the authors' pipeline: Quantification of nucleated cells was approximated via reference gene primer amplification. Generated by immunoSEQ multiplex PCR, the TCRdb table keeps only in-frame clones and is missing some. The V and J calls and clone size were taken over from that table, and D and trimming were inferred from the DNA. The top ten clones hold under 2.5% of a sample with 50,000 to 70,000 clones, more than 90% of them seen once. V lost 8 bases to trimming and J lost 6 bases, with 19 bases between them. CDR1 is MNHEY and CDR2 is SMNVEV in the germline V gene (reference sequence). The CDR3 sequence is 14 residues long.

The chain couples TRBV27 to TRBJ1-2, with D perhaps TRBD1 (5 bases). Sequenced material: peripheral blood. The sequence came from a man between 60 and 70 years old with acute or convalescent COVID-19. The DNA of the CDR3 is TGTGCCAGCGCGGAGGGATCGGGGCCAAATGGCTACACCTTC. Translating gives CASAEGSGPNGYTF.